This TCR beta chain originates from a study of T cell responses to AZD1222 COVID-19 vaccine. Study conclusions and caveats: Donors were mostly white British, more females; clonal diversity possibly underestimated. Spike was spanned by vaccine-associated CD4 TCRs, with dominance at 160-218 and 743-854. Just a handful of AZD1222 recipients were seropositive at baseline. Unmutated variant regions reportedly attract nearly half of all spike-specific TCRs.

Method: immunoSEQ multiplex PCR; TCRdb's copy keeps in-frame clones and lacks some. This repertoire shows approximately 73,000 clones, nearly 85% found once; its top ten account for 2.9%. This CDR3 spans 15 amino acids. V was pared by 6 bases and J by 1 base, with 13 bases between. Germline-derived CDR1 and CDR2 are MDHEN and SYDVKM. Details on this clone: Its specificity is not known.

The rearrangement links TRBV28 to TRBJ1-5; the D is unclear. This material consisted of peripheral blood, taken on day 0 of AZD1222 vaccination. This clonotype was sampled from an adult in good health. CDR3 sequence: CASREPGQSNQPQHF. DNA of the CDR3: TGTGCCAGCAGGGAGCCGGGCCAGAGCAATCAGCCCCAGCATTTT.